This T cell receptor (beta chain) emerged from a study of post-analysis software for immune sequencing data. General observations from the study: Five TRBV segments (TRBV5-6, TRBV5-1 and TRBV20-1 among them) occurred more frequently in patients than in controls. Co-batched samples clustered tightly together by F measure.

CDR1 is SGHDT and CDR2 is YYEEEE in the germline V gene. This CDR3 is built from 16 residues. Trimming cost V 4 bases and J 1 base; bases outside gene matches: 8. Unique molecular identifiers had been added to the TCR beta cDNA libraries. T cells numbering roughly 1 to 11 million yielded cDNA molecules that totaled approximately 500,000. One entry per CDR3 protein results from TCRdb running MiXCR on the PCR reads. This repertoire shows 170,000 or so distinct CDR3 sequences, approximately 31% found once; its top ten account for 1.5%. This clonotype was counted ten times or more. The target antigen is unknown.

The chain recombines TRBV5-6 with TRBJ2-3, with 8 bases identical to TRBD1. Material for sequencing was blood. This clonotype was sampled from a girl between 10 and 17 years old with multiple sclerosis. The CDR3 region has the DNA TGTGCCAGCAGCCCTTTTGGACAGGGACGCACAGATACGCAGTATTTT. Translated, it gives CASSPFGQGRTDTQYF.